This entry lists 28 T cell receptor beta chains sequenced from one sample in a study of OX40 agonist ivuxolimab in advanced cancers. Data came from immunoSEQ multiplex PCR; TCRdb stores just in-frame clones and leaves some out. The top ten hold 4.5% to 6% of the sample, which has tens of thousands of clones, almost 90% seen once. The sequences come from CD4+ or CD8+ T cells sorted from blood, collected in a trial of the OX40 agonist ivuxolimab. The source is an adult with an advanced solid tumor such as melanoma, head and neck, liver or kidney cancer.

The rearrangement joins TRBV2 to TRBJ2-1; D might be TRBD2 (5 bases). The CDR3 is 13 amino acids. From germline, CDR1 is SNHLY and CDR2 FYNNEI. Trimming shortened V by 3 bases and J by 9 bases, and 12 bases separated the two germline ends. CDR3 sequence reads: CASSERLAGEQFF. As DNA, the CDR3 is TGTGCCAGCAGTGAGAGGCTAGCAGGTGAGCAGTTCTTC. Full variable domain (outside the CDR3, taken from reference TRBV2 and TRBJ2-1): EPEVTQTPSHQVTQMGQEVILRCVPISNHLYFYWYRQILGQKVEFLVSFYNNEISEKSEIFDDQFSVERPDGSNFTLKIRSTKLEDSAMYFCASSERLAGEQFFGPGTRLTVL.

The rearrangement joins TRBV7-3 to TRBJ2-2; D tentatively reads TRBD1 or TRBD2 (6 bases each). Per germline, CDR1 SGHTA and CDR2 FQGTGA. The CDR3 runs 16 residues. The germline V and J ends were trimmed by 5 bases and 4 bases, with 17 bases remaining between them. The CDR3 bases are TGTGCCAGCAGCCCCGAGGGGGGCAGTGGCACCGGGGAGCTGTTTTTT. This encodes CASSPEGGSGTGELFF.

CDR3 sequence reads: CASSRPIDSGSYEQYF. CDR3 DNA: TGTGCCAGCAGCCGACCTATTGATAGCGGGTCCTACGAGCAGTACTTC. The gene calls are TRBV11-2 and TRBJ2-7; 7 nucleotides line up with TRBD2. The CDR3 spans 16 residues. Looked up from germline, CDR1 is SGHAT and CDR2 is FQNNGV. After removal of 5 bases from V and 1 base from J, the junction contained 11 bases not matched to a gene.

The chain employs TRBV29-1 and TRBJ1-3; D ambiguous. CDR1 and CDR2 from the germline V gene are SQVTM and ANQGSEA. The CDR3 is made up of 13 amino acids. V lost 4 bases to trimming and J lost 5 bases, with 12 bases between them. The CDR3 nucleotides read TGCAGCGTTGGGAGTTCTTTTCGAAACACCATATATTTT. Protein product: CSVGSSFRNTIYF.

This chain joins TRBV11-1 and TRBJ2-7, with TRBD1 matching over 8 bases. The CDR3 spans 13 residues. The V gene end was trimmed by 6 bases and the J gene end by 3 bases; junction bases not matched to a gene: 4. CDR1 is SGHAT and CDR2 is FQDESV in the germline V gene (reference sequence). CDR3 nucleotide sequence: TGTGCCAGCAGACTTACAGGGGGCTACGAGCAGTACTTC. Encoded protein: CASRLTGGYEQYF.

The chain is built from TRBV15 and TRBJ2-5, with D perhaps TRBD1 or TRBD2 (5 bases each). Germline lookup yields CDR1 LNHNV and CDR2 YYDKDF (reference sequence). Trimming pared 1 base from V and 2 bases from J, leaving 11 bases between. The CDR3 contains 15 residues. CDR3 nucleotide sequence: TGTGCCACCAGCAGAGCGGGGCACGAACAAGAGACCCAGTACTTC. This codes for CATSRAGHEQETQYF.

The CDR3 DNA sequence: TGTGCCAGCTCACCTCCCGACAGGGGAAGTGGCTACACCTTC. Encoded protein: CASSPPDRGSGYTF. The rearrangement uses TRBV18 and TRBJ1-2; 8 nucleotides agree with TRBD1. V gave up 3 bases and J gave up 7 bases; unmatched junction bases: 7. Germline CDR1 KGHSH, CDR2 LQKENI. The CDR3 extends over 14 amino acids.

The chain recombines TRBV2 with TRBJ2-2; D may be TRBD1 or TRBD2 (5 bases each). The V end lost 1 base, the J end lost 6 bases, and 9 bases lay between the germline ends. This CDR3 has 14 amino acids. Germline loops: CDR1 SNHLY, CDR2 FYNNEI. CDR3 protein: CASSEVMGPGELFF. As DNA, the CDR3 is TGTGCCAGCAGTGAAGTTATGGGACCCGGGGAGCTGTTTTTT.

V is TRBV5-1 and J is TRBJ2-2; TRBD1 aligns across 9 bases. The junction had 4 bases not matched to a gene; V was cut back by 3 bases and J by 1 base. Per germline, CDR1 SGHRS and CDR2 YFSETQ. The CDR3 has 16 amino acids. The CDR3 coding sequence is TGCGCCAGCAGCTGGGACAGGGAAAAGAACACCGGGGAGCTGTTTTTT. It is translated as CASSWDREKNTGELFF.

V gene TRBV7-2 combines with J gene TRBJ2-1; D might be TRBD2 (7 bases). Germline V lookup: CDR1 SGHTA, CDR2 FQGNSA. Trimming removed 1 base at V and 8 bases at J, with 12 bases between. The CDR3 loop spans 14 amino acids. The CDR3 loop reads CASSLGTRGDEQFF. Written as DNA, the CDR3 is TGTGCCAGCAGCTTAGGGACTAGGGGGGATGAGCAGTTCTTC.

V usage is TRBV4-2 and J usage is TRBJ2-1, with D possibly TRBD2 on 6 matching bases. The germline gives CDR1 LGHNA, CDR2 YNFKEQ. The length of the CDR3 is 16 residues. V was trimmed by 0 bases and J by 3 bases, leaving 12 bases between them. The DNA of the CDR3 is TGTGCCAGCAGCCAAGAGGGTAGCGGATACTACAATGAGCAGTTCTTC. Amino acid sequence: CASSQEGSGYYNEQFF.

This clone was recorded only once. At one end the junction does not follow the germline gene, possibly because of a read error. The chain uses TRBV2 and TRBJ2-3; 9 nucleotides agree with TRBD1. Per germline, CDR1 SNHLY and CDR2 FYNNEI. This CDR3 spans 17 amino acids. The chain's CDR3 is CASREGQGRFIPDTQYF. DNA of the CDR3: TGTGCCAGCAGGGAAGGACAGGGGAGATTTATTCCAGATACGCAGTATTTT.

As for this clone: Sequence at one end of the junction differs from germline and may be a read error. V and J are TRBV7-7 and TRBJ2-4; 9 bases map to TRBD1. This CDR3 is built from 15 residues. Germline CDR1 reads SSHAT; CDR2 reads FNYEAQ (reference sequence). DNA of the CDR3: TGTGCTAGCAGGGAGCGGGACAGGGAAGGGAACATTCAGTACTTC. Translating gives CASRERDREGNIQYF. The full variable domain, with the rest looked up from reference TRBV7-7 and TRBJ2-4, is GAGVSQSPRYKVTKRGQDVTLRCDPISSHATLYWYQQALGQGPEFLTYFNYEAQPDKSGLPSDRFSAERPEGSISTLTIQRTEQRDSAMYRCASRERDREGNIQYFGAGTRLSVL.

V is TRBV14 and J is TRBJ2-1; TRBD1 aligns across 10 bases. The germline V gene encodes CDR1 SGHDN and CDR2 FVKESK. The CDR3 consists of 18 residues. Trimming took 1 base from V and 4 from J; bases not matched to a gene: 10. CDR3 DNA: TGTGCCAGCAGCCAAGTATTATTAAGGGACAGGGGTTACAATGAGCAGTTCTTC. Protein: CASSQVLLRDRGYNEQFF.

V and J are TRBV10-2 and TRBJ2-4, with 8 bases identical to TRBD1. Germline V lookup: CDR1 WSHSY, CDR2 SAAADI. The CDR3 spans 18 residues. With V trimmed by 5 bases and J by 6 bases, 18 bases remained unmatched. CDR3 residues: CASSSGPGQETFGNIQYF. The DNA of the CDR3 is TGCGCCAGCAGTTCCGGTCCGGGACAGGAGACCTTCGGAAACATTCAGTACTTC.

The chain combines TRBV6-1 with TRBJ2-1; TRBD2 matches at 14 bases. CDR3 length: 17 residues. The V segment lost 4 bases and the J segment 0 bases; nucleotides outside the gene matches: 2. Germline CDR1 MNHNS, CDR2 SASEGT. The CDR3 DNA is TGTGCCAGCAGTGGGACTAGCGGGAGGATCTCCTACAATGAGCAGTTCTTC. It translates to CASSGTSGRISYNEQFF.

This clone appeared a single time. This sequence joins TRBV7-2 and TRBJ2-1, with TRBD1 matching 8 bases. J lost 8 bases, V lost 1 base, and 16 bases had no gene match. The CDR3 is 18 residues long. The germline CDR1 and CDR2 sequences are SGHTA and FQGNSA. CDR3 sequence: CASSLGFYRTGGEDEQFF. For the CDR3, the DNA is TGTGCCAGCAGCTTAGGTTTTTATAGAACAGGGGGAGAGGATGAGCAGTTCTTC.

The rearrangement joins TRBV18 to TRBJ1-3, with unresolved D. V lost 6 bases, J lost 0 bases, and 9 bases lay in between. This CDR3 has 14 residues. Looked up from germline, CDR1 is KGHSH and CDR2 is LQKENI. CDR3 coding DNA: TGTGCCAGCTCCCCGAACGACTCTGGAAACACCATATATTTT. It yields the protein CASSPNDSGNTIYF.

The chain combines TRBV19 with TRBJ2-5; the match to TRBD1 covers 8 bases. CDR1 and CDR2 (germline): LNHDA, SQIVND (reference sequence). This CDR3 comprises 16 residues. Trimming at V came to 5 bases and at J to 4 bases, leaving 12 bases not matched to a gene. The CDR3 here is CASSVKGQAGRETQYF. CDR3 sequence (DNA): TGTGCCAGTAGTGTTAAGGGACAGGCCGGGAGAGAGACCCAGTACTTC.

Concerning this clone itself: At one boundary the junction diverges from the germline segment, which might be a read error. The chain couples TRBV7-3 to TRBJ2-3, with 8 bases that match TRBD2. This CDR3 is built from 12 residues. Germline loops: CDR1 SGHTA, CDR2 FQGTGA. The CDR3 loop is CASSRGLAPLHF. In DNA form, the CDR3 reads TGTGCCAGCAGCCGAGGACTAGCCCCATTACATTTT.

For the CDR3, the DNA is TGTGCCAGCACCCCGGGGACAGGGTATCACTATGGCTACACCTTC. Residues: CASTPGTGYHYGYTF. The chain links TRBV28 to TRBJ1-2; 9 bases agree with TRBD1. CDR1 and CDR2 from the germline V gene are MDHEN and SYDVKM. This CDR3 spans 15 amino acids. With V trimmed by 7 bases and J by 3 bases, 9 bases remained unmatched.

The chain links TRBV7-3 to TRBJ2-1; 15 nucleotides line up with TRBD2. Germline values: CDR1 SGHTA, CDR2 FQGTGA. Trimming at V came to 5 bases and at J to 1 base, leaving 6 bases not matched to a gene. The CDR3 contains 18 residues. CDR3 nucleotides: TGTGCCAGCAGCCCGGGGACTAGCGGGAGGCTTTCCTACAATGAGCAGTTCTTC. Encoded protein: CASSPGTSGRLSYNEQFF.

This clone has just one count. V usage is TRBV5-1 and J usage is TRBJ1-1; D unresolved. With 0 bases removed from V and 7 bases from J, the gap between germline ends came to 13 bases. Germline V gene lookup returns CDR1 SGHRS and CDR2 YFSETQ. The CDR3 contains 14 residues. The CDR3 protein is CASSLADGRSEAFF. The CDR3 DNA is TGCGCCAGCAGCTTGGCGGACGGACGGAGTGAAGCTTTCTTT.

This clone came up a few times. This chain links TRBV28 with TRBJ1-1; 10 bases are a match to TRBD1. Germline V gives CDR1 MDHEN, CDR2 SYDVKM. V shed 0 bases and J 5 bases; nucleotides not matched to a gene: 6. This CDR3 contains 16 residues. The CDR3 reads CASSLWDRGGWTEAFF. The DNA for the CDR3 is TGTGCCAGCAGTTTATGGGACAGGGGGGGATGGACTGAAGCTTTCTTT.

V and J are TRBV28 and TRBJ1-1; D is possibly TRBD1 (5 bases). CDR1 and CDR2 (germline): MDHEN, SYDVKM. There are 14 residues in the CDR3. V lost 6 bases, J lost 10 bases, and 21 bases lay in between. CDR3 bases: TGTGCCAGCAGCCTGACAGTTACCTTGGAGGGAGCTTTCTTT. Its translation: CASSLTVTLEGAFF. The variable domain in full, completed from reference TRBV28 and TRBJ1-1, reads DVKVTQSSRYLVKRTGEKVFLECVQDMDHENMFWYRQDPGLGLRLIYFSYDVKMKEKGDIPEGYSVSREKKERFSLILESASTNQTSMYLCASSLTVTLEGAFFGQGTRLTVV.

The chain employs TRBV27 and TRBJ2-3; 13 nucleotides match TRBD2. Germline CDR1 is MNHEY and CDR2 is SMNVEV (reference sequence). V was clipped by 0 bases and J by 6 bases; unmatched bases: 9. CDR3 size: 18 residues. The CDR3 DNA reads TGTGCCAGCAGTTTATCGATAGGACTAGCGGGAGACTGGGATACGCAGTATTTT. It is translated as CASSLSIGLAGDWDTQYF.

The chain carries TRBV5-1 and TRBJ1-1; a weak D match, TRBD1 (6 bases). The CDR3 covers 14 residues. V gave up 3 bases and J gave up 0 bases, with 9 bases separating them. Germline V gene lookup returns CDR1 SGHRS and CDR2 YFSETQ. CDR3: CASSSGEMNTEAFF. CDR3 nucleotides: TGCGCCAGCAGCTCAGGGGAGATGAACACTGAAGCTTTCTTT.

Worth noting for this clone: The junction departs from the called germline gene at one end, perhaps through a read error. The chain has TRBV7-7 and TRBJ2-3; the match to TRBD1 covers 10 bases. Looked up from germline, CDR1 is SSHAT and CDR2 is FNYEAQ (reference sequence). This CDR3 spans 14 amino acids. The CDR3, as DNA: TGTGCTAGCAGCCTCCGGGACAGGGGTGACACGCAGTATTTT. Protein product: CASSLRDRGDTQYF.